This paragraph reports one T cell receptor (beta chain). V lost 3 bases, J lost 6 bases, and 7 bases stayed unmatched. Germline V gives CDR1 KGHSH, CDR2 LQKENI. This CDR3 comprises 15 residues. Original analysis: How many nucleated cells were present was estimated from reference gene primer amplification. Only in-frame clones appear in the TCRdb table, and some are missing; sequencing was by immunoSEQ multiplex PCR. The DNA was the basis for D and trimming; V, J and clone size are from that table. The top ten clones hold 1.8% of a sample with roughly 100,000 clones, approximately 90% of them seen once. This sample is drawn from a study of blood T cell repertoires in COVID-19. At the level of the study: Sites across the United States, Italy and Spain contributed samples from acute and convalescent COVID-19. The analysed material was cDNA or gDNA that came from T cells, B-cell-depleted T cells, or PBMCs.

The clonotype originates from a human donor with active COVID-19. The donor label of this sample is uncertain. Sequencing was carried out using peripheral blood. V usage is TRBV18 and J usage is TRBJ2-1; TRBD2 matches 8 bases. CDR3 region: CASSPLSGGGNEQFF. The CDR3 nucleotides are TGTGCCAGCTCACCTTTGTCCGGGGGGGGCAATGAGCAGTTCTTC.